Below are 4 T cell receptor beta chains sequenced from a single sample in a study of cytomegalovirus exposure and HLA in healthy donors. Amplification used 60 Vbeta primers and 13 Jbeta primers. Produced via immunoSEQ multiplex PCR; TCRdb's table is partial and in-frame only. The repertoire includes about 18,000 clones, more than 80% of them detected once, and about 22% sits in the top ten. The sample comprised PBMCs. The receptors stem from a human donor in good health.

The chain is built from TRBV5-3 and TRBJ1-3, with 11 bases fitting TRBD1. TRBV5-3 is an open reading frame whose function is uncertain. V trimming: 4 bases; J trimming: 7 bases; junction bases outside the gene matches: 7. The CDR3 contains 15 residues. This CDR3 is CARSPGQGAGNTIYF. Written as DNA, the CDR3 is TGTGCCAGAAGCCCAGGACAGGGGGCAGGGAACACCATATATTTT.

Only a few counts were recorded for this clone. The J gene is TRBJ2-2, the V gene TRBV19; 7 nucleotides line up with TRBD1. V was pared by 4 bases and J by 4 bases, with 3 bases of the junction left unmatched. The CDR3 totals 14 residues. Germline assignment: CDR1 LNHDA and CDR2 SQIVND (reference sequence). CDR3 sequence: CASSSPGGTGELFF. The CDR3 bases are TGTGCCAGTAGTAGCCCAGGGGGCACCGGGGAGCTGTTTTTT.

This clone was counted only a few times. The J gene is TRBJ2-2, the V gene TRBV19; possible D gene TRBD1, 7 bases. Germline V gene lookup returns CDR1 LNHDA and CDR2 SQIVND (reference sequence). This CDR3 is built from 15 residues. Trimming pared 5 bases from V and 2 bases from J, leaving 12 bases between. CDR3 amino acids: CASSRTGLNTGELFF. DNA for the CDR3: TGTGCCAGTAGTCGGACAGGACTAAACACCGGGGAGCTGTTTTTT.

This chain links TRBV5-1 with TRBJ2-5, with 8 bases fitting TRBD1. V was clipped by 0 bases and J by 5 bases; unmatched bases: 6. The germline V gene encodes CDR1 SGHRS and CDR2 YFSETQ. CDR3 size: 15 residues. In DNA form, the CDR3 reads TGCGCCAGCAGCTTGGCACAGGGGGAGAGGGAGACCCAGTACTTC. Its translation: CASSLAQGERETQYF. The variable domain in full, completed from reference TRBV5-1 and TRBJ2-5, reads KAGVTQTPRYLIKTRGQQVTLSCSPISGHRSVSWYQQTPGQGLQFLFEYFSETQRNKGNFPGRFSGRQFSNSRSEMNVSTLELGDSALYLCASSLAQGERETQYFGPGTRLLVL.